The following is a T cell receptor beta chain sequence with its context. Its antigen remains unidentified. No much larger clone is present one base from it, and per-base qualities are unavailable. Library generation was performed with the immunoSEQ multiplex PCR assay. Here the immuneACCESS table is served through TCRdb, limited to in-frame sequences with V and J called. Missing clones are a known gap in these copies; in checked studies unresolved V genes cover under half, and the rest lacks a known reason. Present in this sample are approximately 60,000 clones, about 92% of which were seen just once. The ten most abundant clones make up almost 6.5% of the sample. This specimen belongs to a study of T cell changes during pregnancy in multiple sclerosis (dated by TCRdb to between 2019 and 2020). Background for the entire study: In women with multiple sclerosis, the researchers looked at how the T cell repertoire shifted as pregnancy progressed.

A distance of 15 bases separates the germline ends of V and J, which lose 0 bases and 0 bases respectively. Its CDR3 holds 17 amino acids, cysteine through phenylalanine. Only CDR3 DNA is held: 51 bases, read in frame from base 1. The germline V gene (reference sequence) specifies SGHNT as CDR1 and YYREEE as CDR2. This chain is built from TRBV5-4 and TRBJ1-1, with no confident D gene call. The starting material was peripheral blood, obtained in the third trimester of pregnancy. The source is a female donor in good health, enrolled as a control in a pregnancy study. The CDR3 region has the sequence CASSLGRLRVMNTEAFF. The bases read TGTGCCAGCAGCTTGGGGAGGTTAAGAGTTATGAACACTGAAGCTTTCTTT.